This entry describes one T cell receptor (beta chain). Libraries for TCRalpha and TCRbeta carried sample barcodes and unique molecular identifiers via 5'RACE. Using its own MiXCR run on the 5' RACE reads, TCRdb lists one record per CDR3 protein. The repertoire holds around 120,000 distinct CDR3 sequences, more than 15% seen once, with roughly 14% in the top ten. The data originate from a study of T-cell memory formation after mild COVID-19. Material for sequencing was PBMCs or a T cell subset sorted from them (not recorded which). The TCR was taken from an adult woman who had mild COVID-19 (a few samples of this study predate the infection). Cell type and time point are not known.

CDR3 region: CTPYPGDQETQYF. In DNA, the CDR3 is TGCACACCGTACCCGGGGGACCAAGAGACCCAGTACTTC. The chain links TRBV20-1 to TRBJ2-5; D is possibly TRBD2 (6 bases). The germline V gene has CDR1 DFQATT and CDR2 SNEGSKA (reference sequence). This CDR3 spans 13 amino acids.